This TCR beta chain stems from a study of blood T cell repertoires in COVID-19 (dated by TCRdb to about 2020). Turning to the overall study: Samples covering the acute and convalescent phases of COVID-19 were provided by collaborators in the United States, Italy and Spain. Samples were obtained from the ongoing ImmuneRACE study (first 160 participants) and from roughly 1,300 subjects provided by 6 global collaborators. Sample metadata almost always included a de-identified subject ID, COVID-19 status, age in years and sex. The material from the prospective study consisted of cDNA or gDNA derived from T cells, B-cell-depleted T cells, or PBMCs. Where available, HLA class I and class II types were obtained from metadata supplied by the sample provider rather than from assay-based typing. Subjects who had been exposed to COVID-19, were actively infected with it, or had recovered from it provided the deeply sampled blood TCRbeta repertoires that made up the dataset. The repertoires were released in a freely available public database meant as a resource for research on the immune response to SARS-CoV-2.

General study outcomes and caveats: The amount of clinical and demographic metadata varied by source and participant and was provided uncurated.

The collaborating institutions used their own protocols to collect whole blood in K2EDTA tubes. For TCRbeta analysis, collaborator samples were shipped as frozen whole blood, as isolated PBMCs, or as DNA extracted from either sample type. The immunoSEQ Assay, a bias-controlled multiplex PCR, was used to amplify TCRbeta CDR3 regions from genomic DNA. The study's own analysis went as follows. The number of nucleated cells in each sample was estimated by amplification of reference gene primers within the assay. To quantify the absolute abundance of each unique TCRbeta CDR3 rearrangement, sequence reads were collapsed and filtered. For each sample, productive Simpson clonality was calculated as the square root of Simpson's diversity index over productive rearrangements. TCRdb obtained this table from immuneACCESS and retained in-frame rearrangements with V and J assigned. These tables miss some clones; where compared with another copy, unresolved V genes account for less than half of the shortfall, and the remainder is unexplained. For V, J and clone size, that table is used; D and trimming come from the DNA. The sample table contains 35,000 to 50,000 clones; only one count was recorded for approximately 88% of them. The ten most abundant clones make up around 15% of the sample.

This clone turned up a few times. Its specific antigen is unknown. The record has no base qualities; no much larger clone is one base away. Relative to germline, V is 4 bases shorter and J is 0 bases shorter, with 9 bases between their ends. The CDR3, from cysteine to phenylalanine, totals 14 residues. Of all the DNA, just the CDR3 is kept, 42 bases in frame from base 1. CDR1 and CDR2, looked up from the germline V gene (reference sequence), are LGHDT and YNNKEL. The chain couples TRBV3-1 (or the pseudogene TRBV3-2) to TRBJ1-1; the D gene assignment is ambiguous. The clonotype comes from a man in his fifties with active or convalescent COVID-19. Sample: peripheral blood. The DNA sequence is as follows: TGTGCCAGCAGCCCCAGCAGCGTGAACACTGAAGCTTTCTTT. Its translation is CASSPSSVNTEAFF.